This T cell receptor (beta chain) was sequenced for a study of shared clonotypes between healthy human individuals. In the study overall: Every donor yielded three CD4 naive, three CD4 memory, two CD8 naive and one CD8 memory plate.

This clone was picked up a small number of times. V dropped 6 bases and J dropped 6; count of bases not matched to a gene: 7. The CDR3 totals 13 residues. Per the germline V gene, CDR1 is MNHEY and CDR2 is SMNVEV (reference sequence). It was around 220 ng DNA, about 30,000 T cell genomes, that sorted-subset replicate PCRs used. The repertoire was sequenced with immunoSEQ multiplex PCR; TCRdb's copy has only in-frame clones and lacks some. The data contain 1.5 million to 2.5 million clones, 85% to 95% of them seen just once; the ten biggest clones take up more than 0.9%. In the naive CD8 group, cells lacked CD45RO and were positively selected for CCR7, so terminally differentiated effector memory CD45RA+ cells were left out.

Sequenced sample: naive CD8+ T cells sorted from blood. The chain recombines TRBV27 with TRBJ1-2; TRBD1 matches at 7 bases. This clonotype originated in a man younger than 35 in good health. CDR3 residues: CASSYRGYDGYTF. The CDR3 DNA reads TGTGCCAGCAGCTACAGGGGTTATGATGGCTACACCTTC.